Sequencing of this T cell receptor beta chain was carried out in a study of blood T cell repertoires in COVID-19. There are 21 residues in the CDR3. The germline CDR1 and CDR2 sequences are MGHRA and YSYEKL. Trimming took 3 bases from V and 0 from J; bases not matched to a gene: 14. Authors' methods: By means of reference gene primer amplification, nucleated cell counts were estimated. Repertoires were generated with immunoSEQ multiplex PCR, while TCRdb's copy carries only in-frame clones and drops some. V, J and clone size were drawn from that table, and D and trimming were deduced from the DNA. The sample holds roughly 200,000 clones, 84% seen once.

This receptor was obtained from a human donor in a cohort sampled during active COVID-19. This sequence joins TRBV4-1 and TRBJ2-1; 13 nucleotides line up with TRBD2. Source material: peripheral blood. The CDR3 DNA reads as TGCGCCAGCAGCCATGAAAGACTAGCGGGAGGCCCCCGGGTCTCCTACAATGAGCAGTTCTTC. This gives the protein CASSHERLAGGPRVSYNEQFF.